What follows describes a single T cell receptor beta chain. This sample was taken from a study of T cells in Graves' hyperthyroidism and ophthalmopathy. Patients aged 18 to 65 with hyperthyroidism were newly diagnosed, with duration under 2 months. TCR beta CDR3 regions were amplified from RNA. HTBI primers were used for first-round RT-PCR of the TCR CDR3. MiXCR, run by TCRdb on the multiplex PCR reads, gives a single entry per CDR3 protein. The table lists under 550,000 distinct CDR3 sequences, about an eighth of them singletons. The CDR3 runs 15 residues. Germline CDR1 is LNHDA and CDR2 is SQIVND (reference sequence). Trimming took 3 bases from V and 4 from J, leaving 13 bases between them.

The sequencing input was blood. This sequence joins TRBV19 and TRBJ1-5; weak D call: TRBD1 (6 bases). This receptor was obtained from a woman aged 18-29 years with Graves' hyperthyroidism. The CDR3 protein is CASSMEGGPNQPQHF. For the CDR3, the DNA is TGTGCCAGTAGTATGGAGGGGGGGCCAAATCAGCCCCAGCATTTT.